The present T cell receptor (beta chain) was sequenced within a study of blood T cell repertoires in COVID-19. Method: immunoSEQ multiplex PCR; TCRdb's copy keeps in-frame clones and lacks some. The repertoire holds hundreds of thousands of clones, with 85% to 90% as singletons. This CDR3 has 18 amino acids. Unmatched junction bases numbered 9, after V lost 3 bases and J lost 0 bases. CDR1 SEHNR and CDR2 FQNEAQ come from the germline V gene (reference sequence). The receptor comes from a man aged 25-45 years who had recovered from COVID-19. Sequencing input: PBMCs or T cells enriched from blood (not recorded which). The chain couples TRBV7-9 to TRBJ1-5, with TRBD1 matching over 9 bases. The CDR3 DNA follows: TGTGCCAGCAGCTTTGAACAGGGGGCTCTCTATAGCAATCAGCCCCAGCATTTT. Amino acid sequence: CASSFEQGALYSNQPQHF. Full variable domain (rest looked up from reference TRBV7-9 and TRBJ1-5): DTGVSQNPRHKITKRGQNVTFRCDPISEHNRLYWYRQTLGQGPEFLTYFQNEAQLEKSRLLSDRFSAERPKGSFSTLEIQRTEQGDSAMYLCASSFEQGALYSNQPQHFGDGTRLSIL.